Sequencing of this T cell receptor beta chain was carried out in a study of T cells in Graves' hyperthyroidism and ophthalmopathy. It was 10 ml of fresh peripheral blood that supplied the PBMCs. Study observations and caveats: Most clonotypes expanded in thyroid above 0.001 were likewise present in blood. Ophthalmopathy was identified by the model a median approximately six months ahead of onset.

This CDR3 is built from 15 residues. Trimming removed 2 bases from V and 2 bases from J, with 10 bases in between. Germline CDR1 PRHDT, CDR2 FYEKMQ (reference sequence). On this clonotype: What it recognizes is unknown.

There were TCR beta CDR3 regions amplified from RNA transcripts. Researchers ran a first-round RT-PCR on the TCR CDR3 using the HTBI primer set. TCRdb independently ran MiXCR on the multiplex PCR reads; one entry per CDR3 protein. The table lists approximately 740,000 distinct CDR3 sequences, 14% of them singletons, with roughly 10% in the top ten. V and J are TRBV13 and TRBJ2-1; the D gene could be TRBD1 or TRBD2 (6 bases each). The material sequenced was blood. The receptor comes from a woman under 30 with Graves' hyperthyroidism. CDR3 sequence: CASSLIRGPYNEQFF. The CDR3 DNA follows: TGTGCCAGCAGCTTAATCCGGGGGCCCTACAATGAGCAGTTCTTC. Full variable domain (rest looked up from reference TRBV13 and TRBJ2-1): AAGVIQSPRHLIKEKRETATLKCYPIPRHDTVYWYQQGPGQDPQFLISFYEKMQSDKGSIPDRFSAQQFSDYHSELNMSSLELGDSALYFCASSLIRGPYNEQFFGPGTRLTVL.